A single sample gave rise to the 9 T cell receptor beta chains below, sequenced in a study of OX40 agonist ivuxolimab in advanced cancers. Assay: immunoSEQ multiplex PCR; the TCRdb copy retains only in-frame clones and omits some. The repertoire holds about 110,000 clones, with around 93% as singletons. The sequences come from CD4+ or CD8+ T cells sorted from blood, collected in a trial of the OX40 agonist ivuxolimab. These TCRs come from an adult with an advanced solid tumor such as melanoma, head and neck, liver or kidney cancer.

DNA of the CDR3: TGTGCCAGCAGCTCCACAGGGCGGCAGGCGGTTGGCTACACCTTC. Protein product: CASSSTGRQAVGYTF. This chain connects TRBV7-3 to TRBJ1-2, with D maybe TRBD1 (6 bases). The germline V gene has CDR1 SGHTA and CDR2 FQGTGA. Trimming pared 4 bases from V and 7 bases from J, leaving 19 bases between. The CDR3 runs to 15 residues.

The V and J genes are TRBV6-5 and TRBJ2-7; 8 bases fit TRBD2. The CDR3 extends over 15 amino acids. Germline V gives CDR1 MNHEY, CDR2 SVGAGI. V gave up 5 bases and J gave up 5 bases; unmatched junction bases: 11. CDR3 in DNA: TGTGCCAGCAGTGGGTCCGGGACTAGTCCCCACGAGCAGTACTTC. Its translation: CASSGSGTSPHEQYF.

The J gene is TRBJ1-3, the V gene TRBV6-1; D is perhaps TRBD1 (6 bases). CDR1 MNHNS and CDR2 SASEGT come from the germline V gene. The CDR3 is made up of 14 amino acids. V was trimmed by 6 bases and J by 0 bases, leaving 9 bases between them. The CDR3 coding sequence is TGTGCCAGCAGAGGACAGAGCTCTGGAAACACCATATATTTT. This codes for CASRGQSSGNTIYF.

This sequence joins TRBV19 and TRBJ1-5, with D possibly matching TRBD1 (5 bases). Trimming removed 6 bases from V and 5 bases from J, with 17 bases in between. This CDR3 contains 15 residues. Germline V gives CDR1 LNHDA, CDR2 SQIVND (reference sequence). The CDR3 region is CASSLGWGGDQPQHF. CDR3 bases: TGTGCCAGTAGCCTTGGATGGGGCGGAGATCAGCCCCAGCATTTT.

V usage is TRBV21-1 and J usage is TRBJ1-1. TRBV21-1 constitutes a pseudogene. The CDR3 sequence is 12 residues long. CDR3 loop: CASSKRPRGAFF. CDR3 coding DNA: TGTGCCAGCAGCAAACGTCCTAGAGGAGCTTTCTTT.

The chain is built from TRBV6-5 and TRBJ1-1, with 7 bases lining up with TRBD1. The CDR3 extends over 16 amino acids. The V and J ends lost 1 base and 5 bases, in that order; junction bases with no gene match: 10. The V gene's germline CDR1 is MNHEY and CDR2 SVGAGI. The CDR3 here is CASSYWGQWGGTEAFF. The CDR3 nucleotides read TGTGCCAGCAGTTACTGGGGACAGTGGGGAGGGACTGAAGCTTTCTTT.

This clone was recorded a few times. The V call is TRBV18, the J call TRBJ1-2; D is uncertain. Germline loops: CDR1 KGHSH, CDR2 LQKENI. The V and J ends lost 4 bases and 1 base respectively, with 10 bases between them. The CDR3 has 14 residues. The CDR3 nucleotides are TGTGCCAGCTCACGCTACAGCGGTAACTATGGCTACACCTTC. Translation: CASSRYSGNYGYTF.

The genes are TRBV2 and TRBJ2-3, with D perhaps matching TRBD1 or TRBD2 (5 bases each). Trimming stripped 5 bases from V and 4 bases from J, with 13 bases between. CDR3 size: 14 residues. From germline, CDR1 is SNHLY and CDR2 FYNNEI. CDR3 DNA: TGTGCCAGCAGTTTTGGGGGTGTGGCAGATACGCAGTATTTT. It translates to CASSFGGVADTQYF.

The V and J genes are TRBV2 and TRBJ1-1; D may be TRBD1 (5 bases). Germline values: CDR1 SNHLY, CDR2 FYNNEI. V was cut by 6 bases and J by 2 bases, with 13 bases left in between. The CDR3 has 14 amino acids. In DNA, the CDR3 is TGTGCCAGCAGGGGACGGAAGTTAAACACTGAAGCTTTCTTT. This encodes CASRGRKLNTEAFF.